The 7 T cell receptor beta chains below all came from one sample that was sequenced in a study of glioma-infiltrating T cells after dendritic cell vaccination. Time point defined: after dendritic cell vaccination, including at tumor progression/relapse. Method: immunoSEQ multiplex PCR; TCRdb's copy keeps in-frame clones and lacks some. The sample includes around 60,000 clones, around nine tenths of them seen just once. The sample in question was blood, obtained after dendritic cell vaccination. Receptors were obtained from a human donor with glioblastoma.

The rearrangement joins TRBV10-3 to TRBJ2-3; 13 bases are a match to TRBD2. Trimming cost V 6 bases and J 3 bases; bases outside gene matches: 12. Germline V gene data show CDR1 as ENHRY and CDR2 as SYGVKD. The CDR3 totals 18 residues. As DNA, the CDR3 is TGTGCCATCAGGGGGACTAGCGGGAACAATGGGCGGACAGATACGCAGTATTTT. As protein: CAIRGTSGNNGRTDTQYF.

The chain uses TRBV7-9 and TRBJ2-6; weak D call: TRBD2 (7 bases). This CDR3 has 17 residues. Trimming took off 1 base at V and 0 bases at J, with 10 bases between the two ends. In germline, CDR1 is SEHNR, CDR2 FQNEAQ (reference sequence). In nucleotides, the CDR3 is TGTGCCAGCAGCTTAGGGGGGGGCGGCTCTGGGGCCAACGTCCTGACTTTC. Protein sequence: CASSLGGGGSGANVLTF.

This chain links TRBV20-1 with TRBJ1-1, with a possible D match to TRBD1 (5 bases). Germline lookup yields CDR1 DFQATT and CDR2 SNEGSKA (reference sequence). This CDR3 has 11 residues. Trimming pared 3 bases from V and 6 bases from J, leaving 8 bases between. As DNA, the CDR3 is TGCAGTGCTAGTCGGGGGGCTGAAGCTTTCTTT. Encoded protein: CSASRGAEAFF.

The J gene is TRBJ1-5, the V gene TRBV7-2; unclear D gene. Trimming removed 1 base at V and 0 bases at J, with 7 bases between. CDR3 length: 15 residues. Germline V lookup: CDR1 SGHTA, CDR2 FQGNSA. CDR3 sequence (DNA): TGTGCCAGCAGCTTAGTCCCCAATAGCAATCAGCCCCAGCATTTT. The encoded protein is CASSLVPNSNQPQHF.

V gene TRBV7-6 combines with J gene TRBJ1-1; 11 bases agree with TRBD1. Losses at the gene ends were 3 bases for V and 3 bases for J; bases not matched to a gene: 0. The germline V gene has CDR1 SGHVS and CDR2 FNYEAQ. The CDR3 extends over 14 amino acids. CDR3 sequence reads: CASSLGQGDTEAFF. CDR3 nucleotides: TGTGCCAGCAGCTTGGGACAGGGGGACACTGAAGCTTTCTTT. Drawing the rest from reference TRBV7-6 and TRBJ1-1, the complete variable domain is GAGVSQSPRYKVTKRGQDVALRCDPISGHVSLYWYRQALGQGPEFLTYFNYEAQQDKSGLPNDRFSAERPEGSISTLTIQRTEQRDSAMYRCASSLGQGDTEAFFGQGTRLTVV.

This chain connects TRBV10-2 to TRBJ1-4; 8 bases line up with TRBD1. This CDR3 has 14 residues. V dropped 1 base and J dropped 7; count of bases not matched to a gene: 2. Germline lookup yields CDR1 WSHSY and CDR2 SAAADI. CDR3: CASSEWTGSEKLFF. As DNA, the CDR3 is TGCGCCAGCAGTGAGTGGACAGGGAGTGAAAAACTGTTTTTT.

This chain links TRBV4-1 with TRBJ1-4; weak D call: TRBD1 (5 bases). The V end lost 4 bases, the J end lost 7 bases, and 16 bases lay between the germline ends. The CDR3 consists of 15 residues. Germline CDR1 MGHRA, CDR2 YSYEKL. The chain's CDR3 is CASSPIRGAGEKLFF. The DNA for the CDR3 is TGCGCCAGCAGCCCTATAAGGGGCGCCGGTGAAAAACTGTTTTTT.